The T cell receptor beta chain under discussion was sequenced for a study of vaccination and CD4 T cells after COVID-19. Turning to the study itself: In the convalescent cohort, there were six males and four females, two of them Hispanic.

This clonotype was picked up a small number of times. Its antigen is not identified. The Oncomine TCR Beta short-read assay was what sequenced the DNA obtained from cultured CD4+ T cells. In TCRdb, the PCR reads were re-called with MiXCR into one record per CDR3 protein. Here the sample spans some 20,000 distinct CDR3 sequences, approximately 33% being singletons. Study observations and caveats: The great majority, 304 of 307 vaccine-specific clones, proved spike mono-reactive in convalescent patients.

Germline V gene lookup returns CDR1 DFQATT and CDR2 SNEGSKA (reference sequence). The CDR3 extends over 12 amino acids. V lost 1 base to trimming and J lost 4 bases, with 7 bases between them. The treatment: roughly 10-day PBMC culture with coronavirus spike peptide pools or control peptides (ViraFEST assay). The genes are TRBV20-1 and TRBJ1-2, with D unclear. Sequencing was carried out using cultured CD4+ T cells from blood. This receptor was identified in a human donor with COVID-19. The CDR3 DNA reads TGCAGTGCTAGAGTGGGCAGCTATGGCTACACCTTC. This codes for CSARVGSYGYTF.